One and the same sample provided the 23 T cell receptor beta chains below, sequenced in a study of control samples from healthy donors and cancer patients. Sequencing used immunoSEQ multiplex PCR; TCRdb keeps in-frame clones, though not all of them. The profile shows tens of thousands of clones, about 90% of them singletons. Material for sequencing was blood. The receptors were gathered from a woman aged 50 to 65 in good health.

This chain connects TRBV15 to TRBJ2-3; 10 bases match TRBD2. The V gene end was trimmed by 0 bases and the J gene end by 6 bases; junction bases not matched to a gene: 0. The length of the CDR3 is 14 residues. Germline loops: CDR1 LNHNV, CDR2 YYDKDF (reference sequence). CDR3 region: CATSREAGGDTQYF. The DNA for the CDR3 is TGTGCCACCAGCAGAGAAGCGGGAGGGGATACGCAGTATTTT.

This clone is a singleton in its sample. The chain carries TRBV14 and TRBJ2-5; D call uncertain. The CDR3 totals 13 residues. Looked up from germline, CDR1 is SGHDN and CDR2 is FVKESK. Trimming removed 4 bases from V and 5 bases from J, with 11 bases in between. This CDR3 is CASSLLGQETQYF. DNA of the CDR3: TGTGCCAGCAGCCTGTTAGGGCAGGAGACCCAGTACTTC.

This sequence joins TRBV6-6 and TRBJ2-3; D is undetermined. V lost 6 bases and J lost 2, with 6 bases in between. Germline CDR1 and CDR2: MNHNY and SVGAGI (reference sequence). The length of the CDR3 is 12 residues. CDR3 coding DNA: TGTGCCAGCAGATGGGACACAGATACGCAGTATTTT. Its translation: CASRWDTDTQYF.

This rearrangement joins TRBV28 to TRBJ2-7; a possible D gene is TRBD1 (5 bases). The CDR3 spans 13 residues. V dropped 8 bases and J dropped 7 bases, with 18 bases sitting between them. Germline CDR1 reads MDHEN; CDR2 reads SYDVKM. The CDR3 DNA reads as TGTGCCAGCGGTCAAGGGGCTGGCGCGGAGCAGTACTTC. It is translated as CASGQGAGAEQYF.

J is TRBJ2-7 and V is TRBV28, with TRBD1 matching over 7 bases. Germline V gene data show CDR1 as MDHEN and CDR2 as SYDVKM. After removal of 6 bases from V and 1 base from J, the junction contained 6 bases not matched to a gene. This CDR3 comprises 14 residues. The CDR3 protein is CASRPQGTSYEQYF. CDR3 in DNA: TGTGCCAGCAGGCCACAGGGGACGTCCTACGAGCAGTACTTC.

This chain links TRBV4-1 with TRBJ1-6, with D unclear. The length of the CDR3 is 14 residues. The germline V gene encodes CDR1 MGHRA and CDR2 YSYEKL. Trimming took 0 bases from V and 7 from J, leaving 7 bases between them. The CDR3 is CASSQDDRNSPLHF. In DNA, the CDR3 is TGCGCCAGCAGCCAAGACGACCGAAATTCACCCCTCCACTTT.

This sequence joins TRBV2 and TRBJ1-5; TRBD1 is a possible D gene (5 bases). V lost 7 bases and J lost 2, with 15 bases in between. CDR1 SNHLY and CDR2 FYNNEI come from the germline V gene. The CDR3 length is 15 residues. As DNA, the CDR3 is TGTGCCAGCAATCTCGATCGGGGCCGCAATCAGCCCCAGCATTTT. Translated, it gives CASNLDRGRNQPQHF.

J is TRBJ2-1 and V is TRBV4-2; D remains ambiguous. Trimming removed 0 bases from V and 1 base from J, with 10 bases in between. This CDR3 has 16 residues. Germline lookup yields CDR1 LGHNA and CDR2 YNFKEQ. Here the CDR3 reads CASSQDSRKSYNEQFF. DNA for the CDR3: TGTGCCAGCAGCCAAGATTCGCGGAAATCCTACAATGAGCAGTTCTTC.

The chain recombines TRBV7-3 with TRBJ1-4; D is ambiguous. The V gene's germline CDR1 is SGHTA and CDR2 FQGTGA. The CDR3 sequence is 15 residues long. V was pared by 5 bases and J by 0 bases, with 10 bases between. The CDR3 loop reads CASSPKTATNEKLFF. DNA of the CDR3: TGTGCCAGCAGCCCAAAGACCGCAACTAATGAAAAACTGTTTTTT.

Here the CDR3 reads CASSISGTGAYEQYF. The CDR3 region has the DNA TGTGCCAGTAGTATATCCGGGACAGGGGCCTACGAGCAGTACTTC. This chain connects TRBV19 to TRBJ2-7, with 10 bases identical to TRBD1. Germline V gene lookup returns CDR1 LNHDA and CDR2 SQIVND (reference sequence). J lost 2 bases, V lost 2 bases, and 3 bases had no gene match. This CDR3 contains 15 residues.

J is TRBJ1-1 and V is TRBV11-2; 9 bases fit TRBD1. CDR1 and CDR2 (germline): SGHAT, FQNNGV. V dropped 0 bases and J dropped 4; count of bases not matched to a gene: 0. This CDR3 spans 14 amino acids. In DNA form, the CDR3 reads TGTGCCAGCAGCTTAGAGACAGGGGGCACTGAAGCTTTCTTT. Amino acid sequence: CASSLETGGTEAFF.

The chain links TRBV5-1 to TRBJ2-7; 11 nucleotides agree with TRBD2. Germline assignment: CDR1 SGHRS and CDR2 YFSETQ. CDR3 length: 18 residues. V shed 4 bases and J 4 bases; nucleotides not matched to a gene: 16. CDR3 sequence: CASSKVAGGLESLYEQYF. The DNA for the CDR3 is TGCGCCAGCAGCAAAGTAGCGGGAGGGCTGGAGTCTTTGTACGAGCAGTACTTC. Combining the CDR3 with reference TRBV5-1 and TRBJ2-7 gives the whole variable domain KAGVTQTPRYLIKTRGQQVTLSCSPISGHRSVSWYQQTPGQGLQFLFEYFSETQRNKGNFPGRFSGRQFSNSRSEMNVSTLELGDSALYLCASSKVAGGLESLYEQYFGPGTRLTVT.

This clone is a singleton in its sample. The rearrangement links TRBV6-5 to TRBJ1-1, with 11 bases fitting TRBD1. This CDR3 contains 15 residues. Germline trimming cut 2 bases from V and 4 bases from J; bases unmatched to any gene: 3. In germline, CDR1 is MNHEY, CDR2 SVGAGI. In DNA, the CDR3 is TGTGCCAGCAGTTACCGGACAGGGGGCTTCACTGAAGCTTTCTTT. Protein: CASSYRTGGFTEAFF.

The chain uses TRBV7-6 and TRBJ2-5; D uncertain. The CDR3 is 11 amino acids. Germline V gene lookup returns CDR1 SGHVS and CDR2 FNYEAQ. V was trimmed by 5 bases and J by 5 bases, leaving 6 bases between them. This chain's CDR3 is CASSIHETQYF. The CDR3 DNA sequence: TGTGCCAGCAGCATTCACGAGACCCAGTACTTC.

The chain recombines TRBV29-1 with TRBJ2-1, with D perhaps matching TRBD1 (5 bases). The germline V and J ends were trimmed by 5 bases and 0 bases, with 11 bases remaining between them. The CDR3 covers 14 residues. CDR1 is SQVTM, CDR2 ANQGSEA, per germline. The CDR3 nucleotides read TGCAGCGTTACAGGCGGAGTCTCCTACAATGAGCAGTTCTTC. It encodes CSVTGGVSYNEQFF.

The chain combines TRBV13 with TRBJ1-1; the D is unclear. The V gene lost 1 base and the J gene lost 4 bases, with 13 bases spanning the gap. CDR1 is PRHDT and CDR2 is FYEKMQ in the germline V gene (reference sequence). The CDR3 consists of 15 residues. The CDR3 loop is CASSLVWGVGTEAFF. The CDR3, as DNA: TGTGCCAGCAGCTTAGTATGGGGTGTGGGCACTGAAGCTTTCTTT.

CDR3 bases: TGTGCCAGCAGCAAAAGCACCGGGACAGGGAAGTTAACTAATGAAAAACTGTTTTTT. Translating it yields CASSKSTGTGKLTNEKLFF. The chain recombines TRBV21-1 with TRBJ1-4; TRBD1, the table's D call, was not compared with the DNA. TRBV21-1 is tagged as a pseudogene. CDR3 length equals 19 residues.

V gene TRBV9 combines with J gene TRBJ2-7, with D possibly being TRBD1 (6 bases). This CDR3 contains 14 residues. Trimming pared 1 base from V and 7 bases from J, leaving 15 bases between. Germline CDR1 SGDLS, CDR2 YYNGEE. CDR3: CASSVQGLYIEQYF. The CDR3 DNA reads as TGTGCCAGCAGCGTACAGGGGCTCTATATAGAGCAGTACTTC. Drawing the rest from reference TRBV9 and TRBJ2-7, the complete variable domain is DSGVTQTPKHLITATGQRVTLRCSPRSGDLSVYWYQQSLDQGLQFLIQYYNGEERAKGNILERFSAQQFPDLHSELNLSSLELGDSALYFCASSVQGLYIEQYFGPGTRLTVT.

The V gene is TRBV3-1 (or the pseudogene TRBV3-2), the J gene TRBJ2-2; unclear D gene. CDR3 length equals 14 residues. V lost 0 bases to trimming and J lost 6 bases, with 8 bases between them. CDR1 is LGHDT, CDR2 YNNKEL, per germline (reference sequence). The CDR3 reads CASSQDNGSGELFF. The CDR3 DNA reads as TGTGCCAGCAGCCAAGATAACGGCTCCGGGGAGCTGTTTTTT.

The chain couples TRBV6-4 to TRBJ1-1, with a tentative D call TRBD1 (5 bases). Germline CDR1 and CDR2: MRHNA and SNTAGT. Trimming took 6 bases from V and 1 from J, leaving 15 bases between them. CDR3 length: 15 amino acids. The chain's CDR3 is CASRPEGTRNTEAFF. CDR3 DNA sequence: TGTGCCAGCAGACCAGAGGGGACCCGGAACACTGAAGCTTTCTTT.

V and J are TRBV6-2 or TRBV6-3 and TRBJ2-1; tentatively, D is TRBD1 (5 bases). Germline V lookup: CDR1 MNHEY, CDR2 SVGEGT. The CDR3 sequence is 15 residues long. Trimming pared 4 bases from V and 0 bases from J, leaving 10 bases between. CDR3 DNA sequence: TGTGCCAGCAGTTCCAGGGTAAACTCCTACAATGAGCAGTTCTTC. Amino acid sequence: CASSSRVNSYNEQFF.

The chain couples TRBV6-5 to TRBJ2-1; D is perhaps TRBD1 or TRBD2 (6 bases each). From germline, CDR1 is MNHEY and CDR2 SVGAGI. V lost 9 bases and J lost 6, with 15 bases in between. The CDR3 is 13 amino acids. The CDR3 protein is CASQIGGGNEQFF. CDR3 sequence (DNA): TGTGCCAGTCAGATTGGAGGGGGCAATGAGCAGTTCTTC.

The rearrangement links TRBV28 to TRBJ2-3, with no clear D. This CDR3 is built from 14 residues. Per the germline V gene, CDR1 is MDHEN and CDR2 is SYDVKM. Deletions cut 1 base from V and 0 bases from J, with 5 bases between. Here the CDR3 DNA reads TGTGCCAGCAGTTTATTTGCTAGCACAGATACGCAGTATTTT. As protein: CASSLFASTDTQYF.